What follows are 8 T cell receptor beta chains derived from one specimen sequenced in a study of shared clonotypes between healthy human individuals (dated by TCRdb to the early 2020s). Library preparation used the immunoSEQ multiplex PCR assay. The source is immuneACCESS, and TCRdb retained only in-frame sequences with V and J called. Part of the clones is not carried over; for the studies checked, unresolved V genes explain less than half of this, and the remainder is unexplained. This sample gives about 960,000 clones in total; 60% to 85% of them show up just once. The ten top clones hold around 1.4% of the sample. Sequenced: memory CD4+ T cells sorted from blood. The cell subset or site label corresponds to: CD45RA-negative fraction. These receptors originate from a man between 18 and 29 years old in good health.

The gene calls are TRBV5-4 and TRBJ1-5; no clear D gene. Germline loops: CDR1 SGHNT, CDR2 YYREEE (reference sequence). Trimming pared 0 bases from V and 6 bases from J, leaving 16 bases between. The CDR3 is 16 amino acids. The CDR3 loop is CASSLGKGSIPQPQHF. CDR3 coding DNA: TGTGCCAGCAGCTTGGGGAAAGGGTCGATTCCTCAGCCCCAGCATTTT.

The chain has TRBV9 and TRBJ1-1; D is possibly TRBD1 (5 bases). CDR1 is SGDLS, CDR2 YYNGEE, per germline. The CDR3 extends over 16 amino acids. Trimming cost V 0 bases and J 5 bases, with 17 bases left between them. The CDR3 loop is CASSVGDGGVFTEAFF. The CDR3 bases are TGTGCCAGCAGCGTAGGTGACGGAGGGGTATTTACTGAAGCTTTCTTT.

The CDR3 nucleotides read TGTGCCAGCAGCCAAGAAGCCGTTGGACTCTACGAGCAGTACTTC. Translation: CASSQEAVGLYEQYF. V is TRBV14 and J is TRBJ2-7; possible D gene TRBD2, 5 bases. Trimming shortened V by 0 bases and J by 3 bases, and 12 bases separated the two germline ends. CDR3 length: 15 residues. Germline V CDR1 and CDR2: SGHDN, FVKESK.

On this clone: The sample carries other DNA sequences with the same CDR3. The chain combines TRBV9 with TRBJ2-1; tentative D call: TRBD2 (6 bases). V was trimmed by 0 bases and J by 3 bases, leaving 7 bases between them. Germline V lookup: CDR1 SGDLS, CDR2 YYNGEE. The CDR3 has 14 amino acids. CDR3 region: CASSVGLGYNEQFF. As DNA, the CDR3 is TGTGCCAGCAGCGTAGGACTAGGCTACAATGAGCAGTTCTTC. The variable domain in full, completed from reference TRBV9 and TRBJ2-1, reads DSGVTQTPKHLITATGQRVTLRCSPRSGDLSVYWYQQSLDQGLQFLIQYYNGEERAKGNILERFSAQQFPDLHSELNLSSLELGDSALYFCASSVGLGYNEQFFGPGTRLTVL.

This clone was seen just once. The chain couples TRBV9 to TRBJ1-1, with 9 bases that match TRBD1. Trimming cost V 1 base and J 4 bases; bases outside gene matches: 8. Germline V gene data show CDR1 as SGDLS and CDR2 as YYNGEE. This CDR3 is built from 16 residues. CDR3 bases: TGTGCCAGCAGCGTATCCGGGACAGGGCATCGCACTGAAGCTTTCTTT. Protein: CASSVSGTGHRTEAFF. The full variable domain, its missing parts supplied by reference TRBV9 and TRBJ1-1, is DSGVTQTPKHLITATGQRVTLRCSPRSGDLSVYWYQQSLDQGLQFLIQYYNGEERAKGNILERFSAQQFPDLHSELNLSSLELGDSALYFCASSVSGTGHRTEAFFGQGTRLTVV.

J is TRBJ1-2 and V is TRBV18; D gene ambiguous. Trimming removed 3 bases from V and 4 bases from J, with 15 bases in between. The CDR3 totals 15 residues. Germline V lookup: CDR1 KGHSH, CDR2 LQKENI. CDR3 DNA sequence: TGTGCCAGCTCACCGCAACAGAAAAGCGGCTATGGCTACACCTTC. This gives the protein CASSPQQKSGYGYTF.

V gene TRBV30 combines with J gene TRBJ2-2, with D uncertain. The V gene's germline CDR1 is GTSNPN and CDR2 SVGIG (reference sequence). The CDR3 has 15 amino acids. Trimming pared 3 bases from V and 5 bases from J, leaving 16 bases between. CDR3 in amino acids: CAWSDLDLLTGELFF. The CDR3 DNA sequence: TGTGCCTGGAGCGATTTGGACCTGCTGACCGGGGAGCTGTTTTTT.

With regard to this clone: The germline gene is not matched at one end of the junction; a read error may be the cause. The genes are TRBV2 and TRBJ2-3, with 7 bases fitting TRBD2. Looked up from germline, CDR1 is SNHLY and CDR2 is FYNNEI. The CDR3 runs to 14 residues. CDR3: CASSEVRAGDTRYF. CDR3 DNA sequence: TGTGCCAGCAGTGAAGTGCGGGCGGGGGATACGCGGTATTTT.